The entry that follows covers one T cell receptor (beta chain) sequence. Antigen unknown. Over chemoradiotherapy, repertoires were sampled more than once. Clones were read by immunoSEQ multiplex PCR, and TCRdb kept only the in-frame ones, dropping some. The table includes around 68,000 clones, 88% detected once. These data belong to a study of chemoradiotherapy in HPV16-positive cancers. Overall study findings and caveats: The functional HPV-specific definition rests on just a couple of HPV16-positive patients. Candidate HPV-specific clones and E7-related TCR motifs grew in tumor during treatment.

V gave up 5 bases and J gave up 7 bases, with 15 bases separating them. Germline V gives CDR1 SGHNT, CDR2 YENEEA. This CDR3 contains 13 residues. The sequencing used blood, collected from a patient who underwent chemoradiotherapy. The chain links TRBV11-3 to TRBJ2-7, with D possibly matching TRBD1 (5 bases). This sequence originates from a human donor with HPV-associated anogenital cancer. The CDR3 DNA sequence: TGTGCCAGCAGCCCTATCGGACAAGCAGAGCAGTACTTC. It codes for CASSPIGQAEQYF.